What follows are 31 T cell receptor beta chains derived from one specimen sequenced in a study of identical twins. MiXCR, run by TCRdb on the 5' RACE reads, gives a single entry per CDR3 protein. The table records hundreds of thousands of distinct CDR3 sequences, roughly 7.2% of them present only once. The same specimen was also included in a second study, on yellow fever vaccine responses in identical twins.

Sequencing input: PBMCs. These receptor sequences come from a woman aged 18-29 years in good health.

The CDR3 loop is CASSPWTGGVDIQYF. The CDR3 DNA reads as TGTGCCAGCAGCCCCTGGACAGGGGGCGTGGACATTCAGTACTTC. The chain couples TRBV7-9 to TRBJ2-4, with 11 bases aligning to TRBD1. The CDR3 extends over 15 amino acids. Germline V gives CDR1 SEHNR, CDR2 FQNEAQ (reference sequence). The V gene end was trimmed by 5 bases and the J gene end by 8 bases; junction bases not matched to a gene: 8. Drawing the rest from reference TRBV7-9 and TRBJ2-4, the complete variable domain is DTGVSQNPRHKITKRGQNVTFRCDPISEHNRLYWYRQTLGQGPEFLTYFQNEAQLEKSRLLSDRFSAERPKGSFSTLEIQRTEQGDSAMYLCASSPWTGGVDIQYFGAGTRLSVL.

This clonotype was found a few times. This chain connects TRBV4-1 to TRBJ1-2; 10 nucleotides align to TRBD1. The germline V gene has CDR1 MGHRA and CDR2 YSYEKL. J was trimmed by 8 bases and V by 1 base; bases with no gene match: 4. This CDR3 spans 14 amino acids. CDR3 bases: TGCGCCAGCAGCCAAGTTGGGACAGGGGAAGGCTACACCTTC. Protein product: CASSQVGTGEGYTF.

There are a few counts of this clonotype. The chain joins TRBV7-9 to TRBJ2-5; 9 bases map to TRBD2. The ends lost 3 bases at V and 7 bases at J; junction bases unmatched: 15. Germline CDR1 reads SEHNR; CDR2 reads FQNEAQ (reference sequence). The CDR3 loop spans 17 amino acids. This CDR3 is CASSFLPSGVQEGTQYF. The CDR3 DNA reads TGTGCCAGCAGCTTTCTTCCTAGCGGGGTCCAAGAGGGGACCCAGTACTTC.

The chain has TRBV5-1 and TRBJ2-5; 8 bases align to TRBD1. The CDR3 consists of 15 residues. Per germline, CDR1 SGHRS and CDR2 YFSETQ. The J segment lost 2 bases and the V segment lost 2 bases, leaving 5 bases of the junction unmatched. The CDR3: CASSFGQGNQETQYF. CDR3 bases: TGCGCCAGCAGCTTCGGACAGGGAAATCAAGAGACCCAGTACTTC. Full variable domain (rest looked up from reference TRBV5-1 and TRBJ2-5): KAGVTQTPRYLIKTRGQQVTLSCSPISGHRSVSWYQQTPGQGLQFLFEYFSETQRNKGNFPGRFSGRQFSNSRSEMNVSTLELGDSALYLCASSFGQGNQETQYFGPGTRLLVL.

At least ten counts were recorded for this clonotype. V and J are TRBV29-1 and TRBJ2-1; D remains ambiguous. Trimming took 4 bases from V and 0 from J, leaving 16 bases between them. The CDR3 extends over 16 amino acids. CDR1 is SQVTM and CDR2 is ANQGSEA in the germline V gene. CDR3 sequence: CSVVRPGRSSYNEQFF. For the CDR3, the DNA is TGCAGCGTTGTACGACCCGGACGTAGCTCCTACAATGAGCAGTTCTTC.

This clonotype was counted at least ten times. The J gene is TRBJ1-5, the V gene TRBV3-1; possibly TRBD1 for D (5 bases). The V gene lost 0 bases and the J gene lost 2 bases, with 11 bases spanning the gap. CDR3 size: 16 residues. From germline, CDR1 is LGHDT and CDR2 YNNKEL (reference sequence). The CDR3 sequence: CASSQEAGQGNQPQHF. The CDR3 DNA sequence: TGTGCCAGCAGCCAAGAGGCGGGGCAAGGCAATCAGCCCCAGCATTTT.

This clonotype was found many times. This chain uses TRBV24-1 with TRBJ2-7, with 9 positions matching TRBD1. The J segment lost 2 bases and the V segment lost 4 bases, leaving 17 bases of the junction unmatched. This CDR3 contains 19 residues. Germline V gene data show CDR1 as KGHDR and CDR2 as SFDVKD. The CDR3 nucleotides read TGTGCCACCAGTGACATAACAGGGGGCTTTCCCAACCGGACCTACGAGCAGTACGTC. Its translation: CATSDITGGFPNRTYEQYV.

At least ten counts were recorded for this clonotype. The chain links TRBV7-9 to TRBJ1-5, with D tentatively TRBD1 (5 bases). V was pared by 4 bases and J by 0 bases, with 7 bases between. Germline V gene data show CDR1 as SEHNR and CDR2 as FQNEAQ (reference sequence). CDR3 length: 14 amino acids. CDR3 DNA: TGTGCCAGCAGCTGGGGGGATAGCAATCAGCCCCAGCATTTT. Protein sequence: CASSWGDSNQPQHF.

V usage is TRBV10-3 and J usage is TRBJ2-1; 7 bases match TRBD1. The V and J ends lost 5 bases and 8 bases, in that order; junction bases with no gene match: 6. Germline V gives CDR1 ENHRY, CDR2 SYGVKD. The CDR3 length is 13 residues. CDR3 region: CAISKTGFDEQFF. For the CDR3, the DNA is TGTGCCATCAGTAAGACAGGGTTCGATGAGCAGTTCTTC.

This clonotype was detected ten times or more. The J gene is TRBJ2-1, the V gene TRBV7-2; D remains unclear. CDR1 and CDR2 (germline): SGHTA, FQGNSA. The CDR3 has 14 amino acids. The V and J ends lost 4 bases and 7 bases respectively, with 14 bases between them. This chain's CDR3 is CASSSTGQWNEQFF. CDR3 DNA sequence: TGTGCCAGCAGCTCCACGGGCCAGTGGAATGAGCAGTTCTTC.

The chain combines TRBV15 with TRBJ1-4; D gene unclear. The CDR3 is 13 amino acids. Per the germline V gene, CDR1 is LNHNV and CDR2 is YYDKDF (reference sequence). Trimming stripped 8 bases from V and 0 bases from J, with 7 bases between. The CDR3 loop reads CATSRPTNEKLFF. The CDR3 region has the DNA TGTGCCACCTCCCGACCAACTAATGAAAAACTGTTTTTT.

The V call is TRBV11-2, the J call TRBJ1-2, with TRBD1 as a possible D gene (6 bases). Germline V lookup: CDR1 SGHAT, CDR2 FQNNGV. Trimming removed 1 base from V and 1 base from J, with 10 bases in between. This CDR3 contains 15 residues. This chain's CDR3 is CASSLVQGNNYGYTF. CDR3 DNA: TGTGCCAGCAGCTTAGTTCAGGGGAATAACTATGGCTACACCTTC.

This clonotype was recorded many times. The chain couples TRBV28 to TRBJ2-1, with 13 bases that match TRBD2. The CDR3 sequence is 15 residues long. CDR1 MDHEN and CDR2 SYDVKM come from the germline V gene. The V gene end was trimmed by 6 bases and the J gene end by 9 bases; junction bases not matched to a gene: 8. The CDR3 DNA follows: TGTGCCAGCAGCCAGACTAGCGGGAGGAGAATTGAGCAGTTCTTC. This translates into CASSQTSGRRIEQFF.

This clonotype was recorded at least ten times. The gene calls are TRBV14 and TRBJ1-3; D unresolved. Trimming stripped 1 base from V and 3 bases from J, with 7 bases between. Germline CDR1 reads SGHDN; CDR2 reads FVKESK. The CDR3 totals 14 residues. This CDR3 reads CASSQVGGGNTIYF. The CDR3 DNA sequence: TGTGCCAGCAGCCAAGTTGGCGGTGGAAACACCATATATTTT.

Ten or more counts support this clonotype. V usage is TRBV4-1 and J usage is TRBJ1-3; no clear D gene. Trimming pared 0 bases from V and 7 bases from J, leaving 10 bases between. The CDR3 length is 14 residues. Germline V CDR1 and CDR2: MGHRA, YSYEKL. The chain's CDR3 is CASSQDPLRNTIYF. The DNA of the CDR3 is TGCGCCAGCAGCCAAGATCCCCTTAGGAACACCATATATTTT.

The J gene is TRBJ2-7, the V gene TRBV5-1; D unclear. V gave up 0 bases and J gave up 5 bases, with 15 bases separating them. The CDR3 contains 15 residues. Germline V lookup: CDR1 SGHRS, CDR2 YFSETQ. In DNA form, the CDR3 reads TGCGCCAGCAGCTTGGAACTCCTGGTGGCCCACGAGCAGTACTTC. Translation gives CASSLELLVAHEQYF.

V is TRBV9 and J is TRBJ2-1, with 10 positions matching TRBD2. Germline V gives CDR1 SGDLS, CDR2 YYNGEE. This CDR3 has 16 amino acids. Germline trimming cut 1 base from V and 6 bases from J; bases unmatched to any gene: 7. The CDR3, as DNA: TGTGCCAGCAGCGTAACTCCCCAGCGGGAGGGCAATGAGCAGTTCTTC. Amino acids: CASSVTPQREGNEQFF.

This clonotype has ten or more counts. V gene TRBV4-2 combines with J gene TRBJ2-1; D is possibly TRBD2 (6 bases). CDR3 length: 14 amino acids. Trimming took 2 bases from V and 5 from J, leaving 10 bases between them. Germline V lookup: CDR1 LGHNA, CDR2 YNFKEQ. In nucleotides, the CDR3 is TGTGCCAGCAGCCAATTGACTAGTCACAATGAGCAGTTCTTC. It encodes CASSQLTSHNEQFF.

CDR3 sequence: CASSLFVRHASEQFF. CDR3 DNA sequence: TGTGCCAGCAGTTTGTTTGTGCGTCATGCGAGTGAGCAGTTCTTC. This rearrangement joins TRBV28 to TRBJ2-1, with unresolved D. Germline loops: CDR1 MDHEN, CDR2 SYDVKM. The V and J ends lost 3 bases and 9 bases respectively, with 18 bases between them. The CDR3 runs 15 residues.

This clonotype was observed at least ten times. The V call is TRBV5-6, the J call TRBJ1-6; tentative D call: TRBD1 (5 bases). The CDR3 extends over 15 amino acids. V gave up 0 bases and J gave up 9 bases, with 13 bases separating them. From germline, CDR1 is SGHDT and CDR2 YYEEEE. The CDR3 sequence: CASSLDVGLGSPLHF. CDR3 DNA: TGTGCCAGCAGCTTGGATGTGGGGCTTGGTTCACCCCTCCACTTT.

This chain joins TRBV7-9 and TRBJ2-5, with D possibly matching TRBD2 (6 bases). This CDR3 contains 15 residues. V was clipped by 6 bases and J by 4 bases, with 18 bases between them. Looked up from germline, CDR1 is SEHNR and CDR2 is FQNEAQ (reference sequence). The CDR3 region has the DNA TGTGCCAGCAGTACCGTAGCGGTCCGACTAGAGACCCAGTACTTC. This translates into CASSTVAVRLETQYF.

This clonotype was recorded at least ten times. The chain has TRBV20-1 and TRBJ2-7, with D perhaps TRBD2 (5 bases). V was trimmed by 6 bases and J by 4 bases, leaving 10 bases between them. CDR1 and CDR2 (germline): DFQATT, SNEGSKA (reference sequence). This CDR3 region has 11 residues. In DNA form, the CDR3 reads TGCAGTGCCCGGACTTCTTACGAGCAGTACGTC. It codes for CSARTSYEQYV.

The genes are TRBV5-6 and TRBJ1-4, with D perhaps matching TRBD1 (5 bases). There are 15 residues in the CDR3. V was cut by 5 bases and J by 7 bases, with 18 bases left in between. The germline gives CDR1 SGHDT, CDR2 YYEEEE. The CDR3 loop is CASRATGALREKLFF. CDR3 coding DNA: TGTGCCAGCAGAGCAACAGGCGCCCTTCGTGAAAAACTGTTTTTT.

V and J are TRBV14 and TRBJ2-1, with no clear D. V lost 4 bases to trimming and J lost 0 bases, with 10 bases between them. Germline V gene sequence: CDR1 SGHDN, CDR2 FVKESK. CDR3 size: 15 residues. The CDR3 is CASSPLASSYNEQFF. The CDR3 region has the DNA TGTGCCAGCAGCCCTTTAGCCAGCTCCTACAATGAGCAGTTCTTC.

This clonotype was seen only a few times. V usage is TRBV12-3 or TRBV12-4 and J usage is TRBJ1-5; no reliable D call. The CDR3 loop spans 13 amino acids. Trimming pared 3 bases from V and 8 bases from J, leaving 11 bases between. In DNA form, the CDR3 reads TGTGCCAGCAGTTTCCACTTCTCCGAGCCCCAGCATTTT. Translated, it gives CASSFHFSEPQHF.

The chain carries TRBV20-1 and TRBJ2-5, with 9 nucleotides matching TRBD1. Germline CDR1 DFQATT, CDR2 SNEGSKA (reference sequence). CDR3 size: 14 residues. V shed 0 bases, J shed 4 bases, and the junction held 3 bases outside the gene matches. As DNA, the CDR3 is TGCAGTGCTAGAGAAACAGGGGGCACAGAGACCCAGTACTTC. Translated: CSARETGGTETQYF.

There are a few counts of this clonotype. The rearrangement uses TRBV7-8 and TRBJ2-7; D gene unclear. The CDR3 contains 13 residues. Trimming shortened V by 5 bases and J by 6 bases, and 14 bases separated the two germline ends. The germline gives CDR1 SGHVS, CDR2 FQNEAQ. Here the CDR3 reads CASSLYDNSEQYV. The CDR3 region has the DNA TGTGCCAGCAGCCTCTACGACAACTCCGAGCAGTACGTC.

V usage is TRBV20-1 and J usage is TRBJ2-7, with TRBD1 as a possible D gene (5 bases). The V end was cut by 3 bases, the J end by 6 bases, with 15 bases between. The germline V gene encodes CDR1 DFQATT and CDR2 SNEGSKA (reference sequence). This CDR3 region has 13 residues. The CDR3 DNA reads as TGCAGTGCTAGGGCCCGCAGGGTAGGCGAGCAGTACTTC. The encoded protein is CSARARRVGEQYF.

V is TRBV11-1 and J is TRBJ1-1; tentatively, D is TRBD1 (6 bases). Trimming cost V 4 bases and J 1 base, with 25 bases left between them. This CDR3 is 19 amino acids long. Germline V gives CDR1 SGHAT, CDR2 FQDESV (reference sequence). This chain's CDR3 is CASSYDPGRLQQGNTEAFF. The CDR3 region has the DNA TGTGCCAGCAGCTATGATCCGGGACGGCTTCAACAGGGGAACACTGAAGCTTTCTTT.

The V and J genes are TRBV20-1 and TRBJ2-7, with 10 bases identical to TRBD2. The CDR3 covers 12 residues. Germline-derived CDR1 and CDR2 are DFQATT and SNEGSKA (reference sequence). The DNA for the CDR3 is TGCAGTGCTAGAGGGGGTTCGGCTAGCGGGGGCGTC. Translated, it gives CSARGGSASGGV.

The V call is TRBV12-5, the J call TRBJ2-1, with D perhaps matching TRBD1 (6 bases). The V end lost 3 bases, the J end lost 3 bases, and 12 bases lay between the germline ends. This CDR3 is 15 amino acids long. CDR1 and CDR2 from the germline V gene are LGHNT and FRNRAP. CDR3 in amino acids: CASGLGQGNYNEQFF. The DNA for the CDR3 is TGTGCTAGTGGTTTAGGTCAGGGGAACTACAATGAGCAGTTCTTC.